This record concerns one T cell receptor beta chain sequence. The assay was immunoSEQ multiplex PCR, and TCRdb's table has in-frame clones only and misses some. The sample has roughly 52,000 clones, 85% to 90% seen once. Germline CDR1 and CDR2: MNHNS and SASEGT. The CDR3 has 14 amino acids. V lost 3 bases to trimming and J lost 7 bases; unmatched junction nucleotides: 6. This sample was included in a study of T cell changes during pregnancy in multiple sclerosis. The chain is built from TRBV6-1 and TRBJ2-1; 7 bases are shared with TRBD1. Sequencing used CD4+ T cells from peripheral blood mononuclear cells, obtained in the first trimester of pregnancy. The receptor comes from a female donor with multiple sclerosis, enrolled in a pregnancy study. The CDR3 nucleotides are TGTGCCAGCAGTGACGACAGGGTGACTAATGAGCAGTTCTTC. Translation gives CASSDDRVTNEQFF.